This TCR beta chain was obtained from a study of cytomegalovirus exposure and HLA in healthy donors. Study conclusions and caveats: Serostatus for CMV was the only available immune exposure information. Later on, an analysis found that several of the most significant clusters appeared to be linked to common viral pathogens, which included parvovirus B19. The study dropped some indistinguishable V segments, TRBV6-2 and TRBV6-3 among them.

Comment on this clone: The antigen is undetermined.

In the PCR, 60 Vbeta and 13 Jbeta primers were used. How the authors handled the data: Later analysis identified 80 million to 85 million unique TCR beta chains, about 11 million shared. Assay: immunoSEQ multiplex PCR; the TCRdb copy retains only in-frame clones and omits some. V and J calls and clone size are as listed in that table; D and trimming were resolved from the DNA. The sample carries about 76,000 clones, around 80% recorded once. The germline V gene has CDR1 SEHNR and CDR2 FQNEAQ (reference sequence). The CDR3 is 15 residues long. Trimming at V came to 2 bases and at J to 4 bases, leaving 7 bases not matched to a gene.

Source material: PBMCs. The clonotype comes from a male donor in good health and CMV-seropositive. The chain is built from TRBV7-9 and TRBJ2-7; TRBD1 aligns across 8 bases. CDR3: CASSLLPGGGYEQYF. The CDR3 DNA sequence: TGTGCCAGCAGCTTACTCCCAGGGGGCGGTTACGAGCAGTACTTC.